The 23 T cell receptor beta chains in this list originate from one sample, sequenced in a study of T cell repertoires in cytomegalovirus infection. TCRdb recomputed calls from the reads with MiXCR, one row per CDR3 protein. The data hold about 60,000 distinct CDR3 sequences, with 20% to 25% observed a single time. No antigens are known for them. The source material was CD8+ T cells from cultured PBMCs, sampled from culture after CMV antigen stimulation. Receptors originate from a human donor in good health (CMV status not recorded). Some clones in this sample may be carry-over from other donors' samples.

This clonotype was picked up a small number of times. The rearrangement uses TRBV7-6 and TRBJ2-4; the match to TRBD1 covers 9 bases. Trimming at V came to 1 base and at J to 1 base, leaving 2 bases not matched to a gene. This CDR3 comprises 16 residues. Germline CDR1 SGHVS, CDR2 FNYEAQ. This CDR3 reads CASSLGQGEAKNIQYF. CDR3 nucleotides: TGTGCCAGCAGCTTAGGACAGGGGGAGGCCAAAAACATTCAGTACTTC.

The J gene is TRBJ1-1, the V gene TRBV6-1, with 7 bases aligning to TRBD1. Germline loops: CDR1 MNHNS, CDR2 SASEGT. The CDR3 length is 16 residues. V trimming: 5 bases; J trimming: 2 bases; junction bases outside the gene matches: 11. The CDR3 DNA reads as TGTGCCAGCAGTTGGCCGTCGGACAGGCCCAACACTGAAGCTTTCTTT. Its translation is CASSWPSDRPNTEAFF.

The chain has TRBV4-3 and TRBJ2-3; D is ambiguous. V lost 0 bases and J 6 bases, leaving 4 bases between the germline ends. From germline, CDR1 is LGHNA and CDR2 YSLEER. The CDR3 is 12 amino acids. The CDR3 reads CASSQDWDTQYF. The CDR3 coding sequence is TGCGCCAGCAGCCAAGATTGGGATACGCAGTATTTT.

The gene calls are TRBV7-8 and TRBJ2-1; 8 positions match TRBD1. The CDR3 runs 14 residues. After removal of 5 bases from V and 7 bases from J, the junction contained 7 bases not matched to a gene. CDR1 and CDR2 (germline): SGHVS, FQNEAQ. In DNA form, the CDR3 reads TGTGCCAGCAGCCCCTGGACAGGGTGGAATGAGCAGTTCTTC. Its protein product is CASSPWTGWNEQFF.

J is TRBJ1-1 and V is TRBV5-6; D not certain. CDR1 SGHDT and CDR2 YYEEEE come from the germline V gene. The CDR3 covers 13 residues. V lost 1 base, J lost 7 bases, and 11 bases lay in between. CDR3 sequence: CASSLSATGEAFF. The CDR3 region has the DNA TGTGCCAGCAGCTTGTCGGCAACTGGTGAAGCTTTCTTT.

This clonotype has ten or more counts. V and J are TRBV4-1 and TRBJ2-3; no firm D call. The germline gives CDR1 MGHRA, CDR2 YSYEKL. The CDR3 contains 13 residues. V lost 0 bases and J 5 bases, leaving 6 bases between the germline ends. This CDR3 reads CASSQDMVDTQYF. In DNA, the CDR3 is TGCGCCAGCAGCCAAGATATGGTAGATACGCAGTATTTT.

The rearrangement joins TRBV20-1 to TRBJ1-1; D unresolved. V was clipped by 3 bases and J by 0 bases, with 8 bases between them. Germline CDR1 DFQATT, CDR2 SNEGSKA (reference sequence). The CDR3 contains 13 residues. The CDR3 region has the DNA TGCAGTGCTAGGGATAACATGAACACTGAAGCTTTCTTT. Encoded protein: CSARDNMNTEAFF.

This clonotype was seen repeatedly, ten times or more. The V call is TRBV7-2, the J call TRBJ1-1, with no clear D. In germline, CDR1 is SGHTA, CDR2 FQGNSA. The CDR3 has 15 amino acids. Between the trimmed V and J ends, which lost 0 bases and 0 bases, there was a span of 8 bases. As DNA, the CDR3 is TGTGCCAGCAGCTTAGCGGGCTCCATGAACACTGAAGCTTTCTTT. It codes for CASSLAGSMNTEAFF. The complete variable domain, with remaining parts taken from reference TRBV7-2 and TRBJ1-1, reads GAGVSQSPSNKVTEKGKDVELRCDPISGHTALYWYRQSLGQGLEFLIYFQGNSAPDKSGLPSDRFSAERTGGSVSTLTIQRTQQEDSAVYLCASSLAGSMNTEAFFGQGTRLTVV.

CDR3 coding DNA: TGTGCCTGGGAGAGCGGAGTGTCCTCCTACAATGAGCAGTTCTTC. Protein: CAWESGVSSYNEQFF. This chain joins TRBV30 and TRBJ2-1; tentatively, D is TRBD2 (5 bases). V was cut by 5 bases and J by 0 bases, with 14 bases left in between. CDR1 and CDR2 from the germline V gene are GTSNPN and SVGIG (reference sequence). The CDR3 sequence is 15 residues long. Supplemented by reference TRBV30 and TRBJ2-1, the full variable domain reads SQTIHQWPATLVQPVGSPLSLECTVEGTSNPNLYWYRQAAGRGLQLLFYSVGIGQISSEVPQNLSASRPQDRQFILSSKKLLLSDSGFYLCAWESGVSSYNEQFFGPGTRLTVL.

The sample holds a few counts of this clonotype. The chain links TRBV7-9 to TRBJ2-7; TRBD1 matches at 8 bases. V dropped 2 bases and J dropped 5; count of bases not matched to a gene: 11. The germline V gene encodes CDR1 SEHNR and CDR2 FQNEAQ (reference sequence). This CDR3 is 16 amino acids long. The CDR3 is CASSLRISGGWNEQYF. The DNA for the CDR3 is TGTGCCAGCAGCTTAAGGATTTCAGGGGGCTGGAACGAGCAGTACTTC.

This clonotype was seen only a few times. The chain employs TRBV7-9 and TRBJ2-1, with 10 bases identical to TRBD2. This CDR3 is built from 16 residues. The germline V gene has CDR1 SEHNR and CDR2 FQNEAQ (reference sequence). J was trimmed by 4 bases and V by 4 bases; bases with no gene match: 7. The CDR3 is CASSSPTSGEYNEQFF. In DNA form, the CDR3 reads TGTGCCAGCAGCTCCCCAACTAGCGGGGAGTACAATGAGCAGTTCTTC.

This clonotype showed up just a few times. This chain uses TRBV7-9 with TRBJ2-7; D is perhaps TRBD2 (5 bases). Per germline, CDR1 SEHNR and CDR2 FQNEAQ (reference sequence). The V end lost 5 bases, the J end lost 3 bases, and 20 bases lay between the germline ends. The CDR3 runs to 16 residues. The CDR3 here is CASSIGGGQDHYEQYF. The CDR3 DNA reads TGTGCCAGCAGCATCGGAGGCGGGCAGGATCACTACGAGCAGTACTTC.

Points on this clonotype: A much larger clone lies one base from this, so it may be a read error. The CDR3 sequence: CASSLATPGLARDAETQYF. As DNA, the CDR3 is TGTGCCAGCAGCTTAGCAACCCCGGGACTAGCGAGGGACGCAGAGACCCAGTACTTC. V gene TRBV7-7 combines with J gene TRBJ2-5, with 10 bases that match TRBD2. The germline V gene has CDR1 SSHAT and CDR2 FNYEAQ (reference sequence). Trimming removed 0 bases from V and 4 bases from J; junction bases left unmatched: 14. The CDR3 consists of 19 residues.

Sample share makes this clonotype medium-sized. This chain joins TRBV6-2 or TRBV6-3 and TRBJ1-3, with D uncertain. The CDR3 extends over 15 amino acids. Germline V gene sequence: CDR1 MNHEY, CDR2 SVGEGT. V was pared by 0 bases and J by 4 bases, with 10 bases between. The CDR3: CASSYSETSGNTIYF. DNA of the CDR3: TGTGCCAGCAGTTACTCGGAGACGAGCGGAAACACCATATATTTT.

Of note for this clonotype: The junction does not match germline at one end; this may be a read error. The genes are TRBV27 and TRBJ2-1; D is perhaps TRBD2 (6 bases). CDR1 and CDR2 (germline): MNHEY, SMNVEV (reference sequence). The CDR3 runs to 17 residues. The CDR3: CDSKSKTGTPPGNEQFF. Written as DNA, the CDR3 is TGTGACAGCAAGTCAAAAACGGGGACTCCGCCGGGGAATGAGCAGTTCTTC.

This chain joins TRBV6-4 and TRBJ2-3, with 8 bases fitting TRBD2. Germline CDR1 is MRHNA and CDR2 is SNTAGT. With V trimmed by 4 bases and J by 3 bases, 9 bases remained unmatched. This CDR3 contains 16 residues. The CDR3 region has the DNA TGTGCCAGCAGTGCGGAGTCTGGCGGGGGGACAGATACGCAGTATTTT. Its translation is CASSAESGGGTDTQYF.

The CDR3 region is CASREVASGLTKNIQYF. CDR3 sequence (DNA): TGTGCCAGCAGAGAGGTGGCTAGCGGACTAACCAAAAACATTCAGTACTTC. The chain uses TRBV6-6 and TRBJ2-4, with 7 bases aligning to TRBD2. The trim removed 6 bases at V and 2 bases at J, leaving 13 bases unmatched. Germline CDR1 is MNHNY and CDR2 is SVGAGI (reference sequence). The CDR3 length is 17 residues.

This clonotype came up a few times. A junction end diverges from the germline sequence, so it may reflect a read error. The chain employs TRBV29-1 and TRBJ2-7; D is perhaps TRBD1 (6 bases). The CDR3 is 15 amino acids. Germline values: CDR1 SQVTM, CDR2 ANQGSEA. This CDR3 is CSVEGADSDSYEQYF. For the CDR3, the DNA is TGCAGCGTCGAAGGGGCGGACAGTGACTCCTACGAGCAGTACTTC.

The V call is TRBV6-2 or TRBV6-3, the J call TRBJ2-7; D gene ambiguous. Looked up from germline, CDR1 is MNHEY and CDR2 is SVGEGT. V was cut by 0 bases and J by 1 base, with 4 bases left in between. CDR3 length: 13 amino acids. This chain's CDR3 is CASSYSQSYEQYF. The DNA for the CDR3 is TGTGCCAGCAGTTACTCCCAGTCCTACGAGCAGTACTTC.

The chain joins TRBV6-2 or TRBV6-3 to TRBJ1-1; TRBD1 matches 8 bases. The J segment lost 0 bases and the V segment lost 5 bases, leaving 5 bases of the junction unmatched. This CDR3 is built from 15 residues. Germline lookup yields CDR1 MNHEY and CDR2 SVGEGT. This CDR3 is CASSRGTGLNTEAFF. The CDR3 DNA reads as TGTGCCAGCAGTCGGGGGACAGGCTTGAACACTGAAGCTTTCTTT.

This clonotype was seen a few times. This sequence joins TRBV10-3 and TRBJ2-7; D is unclear. The CDR3 runs 11 residues. Germline assignment: CDR1 ENHRY and CDR2 SYGVKD. V was trimmed by 5 bases and J by 3 bases, leaving 5 bases between them. CDR3 loop: CAISTDYEQYF. For the CDR3, the DNA is TGTGCCATCAGTACGGACTACGAGCAGTACTTC.

The chain employs TRBV3-1 and TRBJ2-1; D may match TRBD1 or TRBD2 (5 bases each). The CDR3 covers 17 residues. V was shortened by 0 bases and J by 0 bases, with 12 bases between the two germline ends. CDR1 and CDR2 from the germline V gene are LGHDT and YNNKEL (reference sequence). The CDR3 here is CASSQEVFGGSYNEQFF. The CDR3 nucleotides are TGTGCCAGCAGCCAAGAAGTCTTTGGGGGCTCCTACAATGAGCAGTTCTTC.

This clonotype came up a few times. The rearrangement uses TRBV5-1 and TRBJ2-3; D unclear. V was pared by 2 bases and J by 1 base, with 8 bases between. The CDR3 length is 14 residues. CDR1 is SGHRS and CDR2 is YFSETQ in the germline V gene. The CDR3 spells CASSFAIGTDTQYF. Here the CDR3 DNA reads TGCGCCAGCAGCTTTGCGATAGGCACAGATACGCAGTATTTT.